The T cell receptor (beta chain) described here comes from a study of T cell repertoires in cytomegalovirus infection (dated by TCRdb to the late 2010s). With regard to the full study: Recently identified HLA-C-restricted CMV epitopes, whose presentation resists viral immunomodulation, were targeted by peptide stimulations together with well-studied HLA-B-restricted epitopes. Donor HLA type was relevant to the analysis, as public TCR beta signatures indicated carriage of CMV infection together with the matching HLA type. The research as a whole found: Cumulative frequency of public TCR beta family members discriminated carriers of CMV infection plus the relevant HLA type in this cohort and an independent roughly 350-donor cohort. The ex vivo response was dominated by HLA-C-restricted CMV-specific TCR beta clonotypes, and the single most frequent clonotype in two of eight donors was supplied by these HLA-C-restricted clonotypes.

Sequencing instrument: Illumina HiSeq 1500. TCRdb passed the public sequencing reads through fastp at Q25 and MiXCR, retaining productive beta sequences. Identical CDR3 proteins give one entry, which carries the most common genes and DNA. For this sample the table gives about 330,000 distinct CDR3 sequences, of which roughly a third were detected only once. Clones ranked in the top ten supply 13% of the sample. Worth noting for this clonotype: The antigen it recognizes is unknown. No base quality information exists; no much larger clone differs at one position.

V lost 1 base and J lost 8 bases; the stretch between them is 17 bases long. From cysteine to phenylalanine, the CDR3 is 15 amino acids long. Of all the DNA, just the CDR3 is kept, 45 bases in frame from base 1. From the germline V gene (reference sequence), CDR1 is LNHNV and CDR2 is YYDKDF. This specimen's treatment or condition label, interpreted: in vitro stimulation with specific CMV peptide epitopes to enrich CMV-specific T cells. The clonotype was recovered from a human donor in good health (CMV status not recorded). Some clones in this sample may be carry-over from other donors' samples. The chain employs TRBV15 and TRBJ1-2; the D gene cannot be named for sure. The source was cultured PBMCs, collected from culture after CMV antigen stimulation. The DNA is TGTGCCACCAGCAGAGTGTGGGATACGCACGGGGGCTACACCTTC. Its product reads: CATSRVWDTHGGYTF.